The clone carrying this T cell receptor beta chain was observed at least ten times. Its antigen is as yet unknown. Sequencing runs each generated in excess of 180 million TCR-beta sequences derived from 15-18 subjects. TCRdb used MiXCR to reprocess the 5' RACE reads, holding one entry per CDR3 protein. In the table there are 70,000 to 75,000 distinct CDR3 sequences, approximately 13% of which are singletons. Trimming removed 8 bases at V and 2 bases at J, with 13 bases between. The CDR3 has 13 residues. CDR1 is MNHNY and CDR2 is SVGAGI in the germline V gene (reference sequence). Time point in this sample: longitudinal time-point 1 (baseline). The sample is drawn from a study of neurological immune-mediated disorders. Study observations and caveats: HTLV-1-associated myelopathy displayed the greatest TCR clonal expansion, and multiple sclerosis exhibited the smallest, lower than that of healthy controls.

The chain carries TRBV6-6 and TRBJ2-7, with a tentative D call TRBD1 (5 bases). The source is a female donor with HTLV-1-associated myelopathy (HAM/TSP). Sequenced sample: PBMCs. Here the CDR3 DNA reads TGTGCCAGCTGTCAGGGCGGAACCTACGAGCAGTACTTC. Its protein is CASCQGGTYEQYF.